Below, 18 T cell receptor beta chains from the same sample are listed, as sequenced in a study of PD-1 blockade in classical Hodgkin lymphoma. Relapse was seen in all patients after autologous stem cell transplantation, and brentuximab vedotin exposure was variable. Clones were read by immunoSEQ multiplex PCR, and TCRdb kept only the in-frame ones, dropping some. The top ten clones hold approximately 24% of a sample with around 28,000 clones, around 70% of them seen once. The specimen comprised peripheral blood mononuclear cells (PBMCs), sampled before the second cycle of nivolumab. Receptors were obtained from a human donor with classical Hodgkin lymphoma.

This clone was observed a handful of times. In the same sample, other DNA sequences code for this CDR3. The chain uses TRBV6-1 and TRBJ2-3; the D is unclear. This CDR3 comprises 13 residues. The V and J ends lost 1 base and 2 bases respectively, with 4 bases between them. CDR1 and CDR2 from the germline V gene are MNHNS and SASEGT. The DNA for the CDR3 is TGTGCCAGCAGTGAAGTTTTCACAGATACGCAGTATTTT. This gives the protein CASSEVFTDTQYF.

The chain employs TRBV11-2 and TRBJ2-5; D is perhaps TRBD2 (6 bases). This CDR3 has 15 residues. Trimming left V 2 bases short and J 7 bases short, with 17 bases between. Germline values: CDR1 SGHAT, CDR2 FQNNGV. Here the CDR3 reads CASSLSSGVQWTQYF. CDR3 bases: TGTGCCAGCAGCTTAAGCTCGGGGGTACAGTGGACCCAGTACTTC.

The rearrangement links TRBV4-3 to TRBJ2-1; 7 bases agree with TRBD2. This CDR3 spans 14 amino acids. Looked up from germline, CDR1 is LGHNA and CDR2 is YSLEER. V gave up 3 bases and J gave up 2 bases; unmatched junction bases: 1. This chain's CDR3 is CASSQAGAYNEQFF. CDR3 DNA: TGCGCCAGCAGCCAGGCGGGAGCCTACAATGAGCAGTTCTTC.

The CDR3 sequence: CASSLAGLAATDTQYF. CDR3 in DNA: TGTGCCAGCAGCTTGGCCGGACTAGCGGCGACAGATACGCAGTATTTT. The chain joins TRBV5-4 to TRBJ2-3, with TRBD2 matching 10 bases. CDR1 is SGHNT and CDR2 is YYREEE in the germline V gene (reference sequence). This CDR3 contains 16 residues. Losses at the gene ends were 0 bases for V and 3 bases for J; bases not matched to a gene: 4.

The gene calls are TRBV14 and TRBJ1-6; no reliable D call. Germline V CDR1 and CDR2: SGHDN, FVKESK. There are 15 residues in the CDR3. V lost 4 bases and J lost 2, with 9 bases in between. CDR3 residues: CASSPGPAYNSPLHF. CDR3 nucleotides: TGTGCCAGCAGCCCCGGGCCGGCCTATAATTCACCCCTCCACTTT.

The rearrangement uses TRBV6-6 and TRBJ1-4, with TRBD1 as a possible D gene (5 bases). The CDR3 sequence is 14 residues long. Per germline, CDR1 MNHNY and CDR2 SVGAGI (reference sequence). V shed 10 bases and J shed 2 bases, with 14 bases lying between them. The CDR3 reads CATRTRDTNEKLFF. The CDR3 nucleotides read TGTGCCACCCGGACCCGGGACACTAATGAAAAACTGTTTTTT.

This clone has more than one count but fewer than ten. The chain joins TRBV13 to TRBJ1-2; the D is unclear. The ends were cut back, 5 bases at V and 2 bases at J, with 12 bases in the middle. Germline V gene data show CDR1 as PRHDT and CDR2 as FYEKMQ (reference sequence). This CDR3 has 14 residues. The CDR3 protein is CASSPGEGNYGYTF. The CDR3, as DNA: TGTGCCAGCAGCCCCGGGGAGGGAAACTATGGCTACACCTTC.

This chain connects TRBV27 to TRBJ2-1; D might be TRBD2 (5 bases). Germline CDR1 reads MNHEY; CDR2 reads SMNVEV (reference sequence). CDR3 length: 14 amino acids. V gave up 5 bases and J gave up 0 bases, with 8 bases separating them. The DNA for the CDR3 is TGTGCCAGCAGTGCGGGCCGCTCCTACAATGAGCAGTTCTTC. Translated, it gives CASSAGRSYNEQFF.

The chain has TRBV7-2 and TRBJ2-3; 11 bases fit TRBD2. There are 17 residues in the CDR3. CDR1 and CDR2 (germline): SGHTA, FQGNSA. V lost 5 bases and J lost 2; bases outside the gene matches: 9. The CDR3, as DNA: TGTGCCAGCAGCCCGCTGGGACTAGCGGCGGCCACAGATACGCAGTATTTT. It specifies CASSPLGLAAATDTQYF.

This clone was found once. V gene TRBV5-1 combines with J gene TRBJ2-5; possibly TRBD1 for D (5 bases). Trimming took off 0 bases at V and 5 bases at J, with 17 bases between the two ends. Germline CDR1 is SGHRS and CDR2 is YFSETQ. This CDR3 region has 16 residues. The CDR3 spells CASSLAGRDGVETQYF. CDR3 sequence (DNA): TGCGCCAGCAGCTTGGCCGGCAGGGATGGGGTGGAGACCCAGTACTTC. Together with reference TRBV5-1 and TRBJ2-5, the CDR3 gives the full variable domain: KAGVTQTPRYLIKTRGQQVTLSCSPISGHRSVSWYQQTPGQGLQFLFEYFSETQRNKGNFPGRFSGRQFSNSRSEMNVSTLELGDSALYLCASSLAGRDGVETQYFGPGTRLLVL.

The chain employs TRBV18 and TRBJ2-3, with D maybe TRBD2 (5 bases). Trimming took 4 bases from V and 0 from J, leaving 17 bases between them. From germline, CDR1 is KGHSH and CDR2 LQKENI. CDR3 length: 17 amino acids. The DNA for the CDR3 is TGTGCCAGCTCACTCGGGCAGACTAAAACTAGCACAGATACGCAGTATTTT. Protein sequence: CASSLGQTKTSTDTQYF.

The V call is TRBV6-5, the J call TRBJ2-5; TRBD2 matches 9 bases. CDR1 is MNHEY and CDR2 is SVGAGI in the germline V gene. The CDR3 runs 15 residues. Trimming removed 2 bases from V and 9 bases from J; junction bases left unmatched: 10. Written as DNA, the CDR3 is TGTGCCAGCAGTTACACTAGCGGGTCCTCCGGGGCCCAGTACTTC. Amino acids: CASSYTSGSSGAQYF.

The chain is built from TRBV19 and TRBJ1-2; D gene ambiguous. Trimming cost V 5 bases and J 2 bases, with 9 bases left between them. The CDR3 spans 13 residues. The V gene's germline CDR1 is LNHDA and CDR2 SQIVND (reference sequence). As DNA, the CDR3 is TGTGCCAGTAGTTACGGACGGAACTATGGCTACACCTTC. It encodes CASSYGRNYGYTF.

The J gene is TRBJ1-6, the V gene TRBV19; D perhaps matches TRBD1 (6 bases). The CDR3 has 14 amino acids. The ends were cut back, 7 bases at V and 10 bases at J, with 17 bases in the middle. CDR1 is LNHDA, CDR2 SQIVND, per germline (reference sequence). As DNA, the CDR3 is TGTGCCAGTACAGAACGGAGGGGGGGGTCACCCCTCCACTTT. It is translated as CASTERRGGSPLHF.

The chain uses TRBV29-1 and TRBJ1-2; tentative D call: TRBD1 (5 bases). This CDR3 spans 14 amino acids. Germline V gene lookup returns CDR1 SQVTM and CDR2 ANQGSEA. With 7 bases removed from V and 0 bases from J, the gap between germline ends came to 15 bases. The CDR3 reads CSARGDGPNYGYTF. DNA for the CDR3: TGCAGCGCTAGGGGAGACGGCCCTAACTATGGCTACACCTTC.

This clone came up a few times. This chain uses TRBV5-1 with TRBJ1-5; D is uncertain. Germline CDR1 is SGHRS and CDR2 is YFSETQ. This CDR3 is built from 13 residues. Trimming took off 2 bases at V and 3 bases at J, with 6 bases between the two ends. The CDR3 DNA reads as TGCGCCAGCAGCTTAGGTTTCAATCAGCCCCAGCATTTT. This sequence encodes CASSLGFNQPQHF. The variable domain in full, with the rest retrieved from reference TRBV5-1 and TRBJ1-5, is KAGVTQTPRYLIKTRGQQVTLSCSPISGHRSVSWYQQTPGQGLQFLFEYFSETQRNKGNFPGRFSGRQFSNSRSEMNVSTLELGDSALYLCASSLGFNQPQHFGDGTRLSIL.

The gene calls are TRBV7-3 and TRBJ2-1; 8 bases align to TRBD1. Germline lookup yields CDR1 SGHTA and CDR2 FQGTGA. The CDR3 runs 14 residues. Losses at the gene ends were 2 bases for V and 9 bases for J; bases not matched to a gene: 6. The CDR3 spells CASSLGQGAGEQFF. The DNA of the CDR3 is TGTGCCAGCAGCTTAGGTCAGGGGGCGGGTGAGCAGTTCTTC.

This chain links TRBV10-1 with TRBJ1-2; 7 bases are shared with TRBD1. The V and J ends lost 5 bases and 2 bases, in that order; junction bases with no gene match: 2. CDR3 length: 13 amino acids. Germline lookup yields CDR1 WNHNN and CDR2 SYGVQD (reference sequence). As DNA, the CDR3 is TGCGCCAGCAGTATGGGACAGAACTATGGCTACACCTTC. Translating gives CASSMGQNYGYTF.